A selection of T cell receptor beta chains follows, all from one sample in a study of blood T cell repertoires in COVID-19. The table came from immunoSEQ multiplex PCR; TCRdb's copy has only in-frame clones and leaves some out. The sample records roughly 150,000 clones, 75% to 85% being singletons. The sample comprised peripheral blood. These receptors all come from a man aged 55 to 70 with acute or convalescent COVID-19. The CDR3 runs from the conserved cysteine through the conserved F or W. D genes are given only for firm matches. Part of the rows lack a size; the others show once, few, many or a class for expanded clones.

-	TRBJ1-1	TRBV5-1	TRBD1	CASSPTGKVEAFF	TGCGCCAGCAGCCCGACAGGGAAGGTGGAAGCTTTCTTT
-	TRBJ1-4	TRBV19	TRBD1	CASSLTGTGGSEKLFF	TGTGCCAGTAGTTTAACCGGGACAGGGGGATCCGAAAAACTGTTTTTT
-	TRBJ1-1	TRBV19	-	CASSLSLNTEAFF	TGTGCCAGTTCTCTGAGCCTGAACACTGAAGCTTTCTTT
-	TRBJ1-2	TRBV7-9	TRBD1	CASSFQRGPYGYTF	TGTGCCAGCAGCTTCCAGAGGGGGCCCTATGGCTACACCTTC
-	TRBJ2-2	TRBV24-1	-	CATSDSGDNFWGNTGELFF	TGTGCCACCAGTGACAGCGGGGACAACTTCTGGGGAAACACCGGGGAGCTGTTTTTT
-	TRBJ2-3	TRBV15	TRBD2	CATSRDRLAESSTQYF	TGTGCCACCAGCAGAGATCGACTAGCGGAGAGCTCAACGCAGTATTTT
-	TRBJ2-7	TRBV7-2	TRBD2	CASSPTSGTYEQYF	TGTGCCAGCAGCCCAACTAGCGGAACCTACGAGCAGTACTTC
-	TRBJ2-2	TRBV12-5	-	CASGGGRDTSTGELFF	TGTGCTAGTGGCGGTGGGAGGGACACTTCCACCGGGGAGCTGTTTTTT
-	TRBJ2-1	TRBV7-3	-	CASSRTRNNEQFF	TGTGCCAGCAGTCGTACTAGGAACAATGAGCAGTTCTTC
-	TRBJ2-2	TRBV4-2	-	CASSPRGQGGGSGTGELFF	TGTGCCAGCAGCCCCCGAGGACAGGGCGGCGGGAGTGGCACCGGGGAGCTGTTTTTT
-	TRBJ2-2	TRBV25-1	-	CASSYSGNTGELFF	TGTGCCAGCAGTTACTCAGGGAACACCGGGGAGCTGTTTTTT
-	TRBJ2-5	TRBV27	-	CASSFPLRTQYF	TGTGCCAGCAGTTTCCCCCTCAGGACCCAGTACTTC
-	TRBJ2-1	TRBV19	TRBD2	CASSIGTSGNNEQFF	TGTGCCAGTAGTATCGGGACTAGCGGAAACAATGAGCAGTTCTTC
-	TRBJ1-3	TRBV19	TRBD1	CASMGQGAGNTIYF	TGTGCCAGTATGGGTCAGGGGGCTGGAAACACCATATATTTT
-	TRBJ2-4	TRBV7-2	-	CASSLRGASTNIQYF	TGTGCCAGCAGCTTACGGGGGGCGTCCACAAACATTCAGTACTTC
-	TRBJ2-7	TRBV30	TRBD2	CAWSLGLAGIKEQYF	TGTGCCTGGAGTTTGGGACTAGCGGGAATCAAGGAGCAGTACTTC
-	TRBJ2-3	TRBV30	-	CAFTGRSTDTQYF	TGTGCCTTTACAGGTCGCTCCACAGATACGCAGTATTTT
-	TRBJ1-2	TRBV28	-	CASGGGPGYGYTF	TGTGCCAGCGGGGGGGGGCCTGGCTATGGCTACACCTTC
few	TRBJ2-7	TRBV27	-	CASSFDQGEQYF	TGTGCCAGCAGTTTCGATCAGGGCGAGCAGTACTTC
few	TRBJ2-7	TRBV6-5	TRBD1	CASSSRRTGGHEQYF	TGTGCCAGCAGTTCCCGTAGGACAGGGGGCCACGAGCAGTACTTC
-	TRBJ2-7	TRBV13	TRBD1	CASSQDRVPYEQYF	TGTGCCAGCAGCCAAGACAGGGTCCCCTACGAGCAGTACTTC
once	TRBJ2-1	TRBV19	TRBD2	CASSILTSGRAGEQFF	TGTGCCAGTAGTATACTCACTAGCGGGAGGGCGGGAGAGCAGTTCTTC
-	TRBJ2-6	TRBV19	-	CASKEAAGANVLTF	TGTGCCAGTAAGGAGGCGGCTGGGGCCAACGTCCTGACTTTC
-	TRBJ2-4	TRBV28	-	CASSTGAKNIQYF	TGTGCCAGCAGTACAGGGGCCAAAAACATTCAGTACTTC
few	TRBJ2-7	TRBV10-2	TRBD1	CASSDPSGVSTGRFYEQYF	TGCGCCAGCAGTGACCCAAGTGGGGTGTCGACAGGGAGATTTTACGAGCAGTACTTC
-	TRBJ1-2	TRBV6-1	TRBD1	CASSEMVTGVYGYTF	TGTGCCAGCAGTGAAATGGTAACAGGGGTATACGGCTACACCTTC
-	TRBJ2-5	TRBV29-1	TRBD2	CSVGAGVGETQYF	TGCAGCGTTGGAGCGGGAGTCGGAGAGACCCAGTACTTC
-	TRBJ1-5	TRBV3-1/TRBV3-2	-	CASSRGGLPQHF	TGTGCCAGCAGCCGGGGGGGTCTTCCCCAGCATTTT
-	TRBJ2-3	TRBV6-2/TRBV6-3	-	CASSGDWSTDTQYF	TGTGCCAGCAGCGGGGACTGGAGCACAGATACGCAGTATTTT
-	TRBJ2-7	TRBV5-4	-	CASSLLGRNEQYF	TGTGCCAGCAGCTTACTGGGCAGGAACGAGCAGTACTTC
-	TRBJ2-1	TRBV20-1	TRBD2	CSASDSGRGSSYNEQFF	TGCAGTGCTAGTGACAGCGGGAGGGGCAGCTCCTACAATGAGCAGTTCTTC
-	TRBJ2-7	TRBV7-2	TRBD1	CASSDRTGIYEQYF	TGTGCCAGCAGTGACAGGACAGGGATATACGAGCAGTACTTC
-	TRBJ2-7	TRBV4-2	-	CASSQILSRDSYEQYF	TGTGCCAGCAGCCAAATACTTTCCAGGGACTCCTACGAGCAGTACTTC
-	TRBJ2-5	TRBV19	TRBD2	CASSAGTSGNRGTQYF	TGTGCCAGTAGTGCGGGGACTAGCGGGAATAGAGGGACCCAGTACTTC
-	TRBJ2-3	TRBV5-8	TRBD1	CASSLGFRGRTDTQYF	TGTGCCAGCAGCTTGGGGTTCAGGGGGCGCACAGATACGCAGTATTTT
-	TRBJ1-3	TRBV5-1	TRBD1	CASSFGTGASGNTIYF	TGCGCCAGCAGCTTTGGGACAGGGGCCTCTGGAAACACCATATATTTT
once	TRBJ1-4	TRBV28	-	CASSLTGGGEKLFF	TGTGCCAGCAGTCTAACGGGAGGCGGGGAAAAACTGTTTTTT
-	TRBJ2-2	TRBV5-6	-	CASSWRTGELFF	TGTGCCAGCAGCTGGAGAACCGGGGAGCTGTTTTTT
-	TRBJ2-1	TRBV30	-	CAWSVLSDEQFF	TGTGCCTGGAGTGTTTTAAGCGATGAGCAGTTCTTC
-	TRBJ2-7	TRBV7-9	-	CASSLAVRGPGNEQYF	TGTGCCAGCAGCTTAGCGGTGCGGGGTCCCGGCAACGAGCAGTACTTC
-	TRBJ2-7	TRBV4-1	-	CASSQGLGGSHYEQYF	TGCGCCAGCAGCCAGGGCTTAGGAGGGAGCCACTACGAGCAGTACTTC
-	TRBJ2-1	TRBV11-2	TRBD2	CASSFPTSGRLNEQFF	TGTGCCAGCAGCTTTCCGACTAGCGGGAGACTCAATGAGCAGTTCTTC
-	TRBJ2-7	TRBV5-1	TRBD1	CASSLGTGEKQYF	TGCGCCAGCAGCTTGGGGACAGGGGAAAAGCAGTACTTC
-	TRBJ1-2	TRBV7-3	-	CASSFAGADGYTF	TGTGCCAGCAGCTTTGCAGGGGCGGATGGCTACACCTTC
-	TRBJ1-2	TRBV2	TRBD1	CASTATGGDGYTF	TGTGCCAGCACAGCGACAGGGGGCGATGGCTACACCTTC
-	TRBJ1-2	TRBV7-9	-	CASSFNSYYGYTF	TGTGCCAGCAGCTTTAACAGTTACTATGGCTACACCTTC
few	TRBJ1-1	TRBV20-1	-	CSASLPGHSNTEAFF	TGCAGTGCTAGTCTGCCGGGACACTCGAACACTGAAGCTTTCTTT
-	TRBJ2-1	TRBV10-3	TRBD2	CATSGTSGNNEQFF	TGTGCCACATCCGGGACTAGCGGTAATAATGAGCAGTTCTTC
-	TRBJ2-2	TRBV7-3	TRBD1	CASSPGTGETGELFF	TGTGCCAGCAGCCCTGGGACAGGGGAAACCGGGGAGCTGTTTTTT
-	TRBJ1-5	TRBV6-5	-	CASRRRGNQPQHF	TGTGCCAGCAGACGGAGGGGTAATCAGCCCCAGCATTTT
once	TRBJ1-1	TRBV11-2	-	CASSFRRGTKNTEAFF	TGTGCCAGCAGCTTCAGGAGGGGTACCAAGAACACTGAAGCTTTCTTT
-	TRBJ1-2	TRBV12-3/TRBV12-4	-	CATRLSENYGYTF	TGTGCCACCCGTTTGTCAGAAAACTATGGCTACACCTTC
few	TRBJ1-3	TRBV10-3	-	CAISAEVGYTIYF	TGTGCCATCAGTGCGGAGGTCGGGTACACCATATATTTT
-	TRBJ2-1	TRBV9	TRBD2	CASSDGTSNEQFF	TGTGCCAGCAGCGACGGGACTAGCAATGAGCAGTTCTTC
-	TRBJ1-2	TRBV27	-	CASSLGSLYGYTF	TGTGCCAGCAGTTTGGGCAGTCTTTATGGCTACACCTTC